The sequence of this T cell receptor beta chain was determined in a study of T cells in pancreatic ductal adenocarcinoma. CDR1 is MNHEY, CDR2 SMNVEV, per germline (reference sequence). Deletions cut 0 bases from V and 4 bases from J, with 8 bases between. The CDR3 runs to 14 residues. Surgery without prior neoadjuvant therapy was the treatment of the selected pancreatic ductal adenocarcinoma patients. Assay used: immunoSEQ multiplex PCR; TCRdb lists only in-frame clones, some missing. The profile shows roughly 100,000 clones, about 95% of them singletons. In this sample, this clone turned up once. The V and J genes are TRBV27 and TRBJ2-3, with D uncertain. The specimen sequenced was PBMCs. This TCR was sampled from a human donor with pancreatic ductal adenocarcinoma. This CDR3 reads CASSLSVAPDTQYF. In nucleotides, the CDR3 is TGTGCCAGCAGTTTATCGGTGGCCCCAGATACGCAGTATTTT.